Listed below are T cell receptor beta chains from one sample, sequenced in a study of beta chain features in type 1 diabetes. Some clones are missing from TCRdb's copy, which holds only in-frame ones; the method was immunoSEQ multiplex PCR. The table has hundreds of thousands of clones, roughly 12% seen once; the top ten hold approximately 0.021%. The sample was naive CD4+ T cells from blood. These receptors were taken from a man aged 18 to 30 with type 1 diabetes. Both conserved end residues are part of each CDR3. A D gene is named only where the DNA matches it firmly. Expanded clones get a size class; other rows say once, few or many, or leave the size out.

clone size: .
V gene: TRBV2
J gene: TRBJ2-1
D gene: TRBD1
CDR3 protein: CASTRGQFSSSYNEQFF
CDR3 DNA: TGTGCCAGCACCAGGGGGCAGTTTTCGAGCTCCTACAATGAGCAGTTCTTC

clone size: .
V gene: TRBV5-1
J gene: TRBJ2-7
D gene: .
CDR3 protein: CASSLGGDSYEQYF
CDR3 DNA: TGCGCCAGCAGCCTGGGCGGGGACTCCTACGAGCAGTACTTC

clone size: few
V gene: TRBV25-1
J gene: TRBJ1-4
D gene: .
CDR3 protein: CASSESTGDEKLFF
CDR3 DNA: TGTGCCAGCAGTGAATCCACGGGGGACGAAAAACTGTTTTTT

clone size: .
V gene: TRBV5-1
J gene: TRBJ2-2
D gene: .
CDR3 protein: CASQLAANTGELFF
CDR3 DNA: TGCGCCAGCCAGCTAGCAGCCAACACCGGGGAGCTGTTTTTT

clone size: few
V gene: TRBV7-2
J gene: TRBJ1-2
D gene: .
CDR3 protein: CASSFDVLYGYTF
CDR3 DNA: TGTGCCAGCAGCTTCGACGTCCTGTATGGCTACACCTTC

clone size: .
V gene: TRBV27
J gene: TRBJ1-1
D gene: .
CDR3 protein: CASSPLWGARDTEAFF
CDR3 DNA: TGTGCCAGCAGTCCCCTATGGGGGGCGCGGGACACTGAAGCTTTCTTT

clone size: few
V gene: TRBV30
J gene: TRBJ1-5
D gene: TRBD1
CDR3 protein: CAWSGQGHQPQHF
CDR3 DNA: TGTGCCTGGAGTGGACAGGGTCATCAGCCCCAGCATTTT

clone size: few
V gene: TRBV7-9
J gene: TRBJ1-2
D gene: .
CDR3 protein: CASSLSPTESSNGYTF
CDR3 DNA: TGTGCCAGCAGTCTCTCCCCGACAGAATCTTCTAATGGCTACACCTTC

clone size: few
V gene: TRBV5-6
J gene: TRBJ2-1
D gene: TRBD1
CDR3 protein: CASSPGQGAHEQFF
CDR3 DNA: TGTGCCAGCAGCCCGGGACAGGGGGCCCATGAGCAGTTCTTC

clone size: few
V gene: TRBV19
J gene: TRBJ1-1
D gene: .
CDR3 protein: CASSIDSFLFTEAFF
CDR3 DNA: TGTGCCAGTAGTATAGACAGTTTTCTATTCACTGAAGCTTTCTTT

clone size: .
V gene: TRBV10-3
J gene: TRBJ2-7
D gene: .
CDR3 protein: CAISDPTQVGSYEQYF
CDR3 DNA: TGTGCCATCAGTGATCCGACCCAGGTAGGCTCCTACGAGCAGTACTTC

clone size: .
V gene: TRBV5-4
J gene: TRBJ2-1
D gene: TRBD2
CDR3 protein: CASSPTSGGAGRNEQFF
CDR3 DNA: TGTGCCAGCAGCCCGACTAGCGGGGGGGCCGGAAGGAATGAGCAGTTCTTC

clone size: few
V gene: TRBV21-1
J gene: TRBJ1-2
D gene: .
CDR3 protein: CASSLPRDYGYTF
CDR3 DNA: TGTGCCAGCAGCCTACCACGGGACTATGGCTACACCTTC

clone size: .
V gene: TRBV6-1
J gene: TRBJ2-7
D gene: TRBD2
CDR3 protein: CASNSGLEYYEQYF
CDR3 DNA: TGTGCCAGCAACTCGGGACTAGAATACTACGAGCAGTACTTC

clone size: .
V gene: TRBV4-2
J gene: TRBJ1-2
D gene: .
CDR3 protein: CASSQEASESYGYTF
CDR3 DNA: TGTGCCAGCAGCCAAGAAGCGTCGGAAAGCTATGGCTACACCTTC

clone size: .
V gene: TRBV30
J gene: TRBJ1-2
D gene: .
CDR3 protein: CAWSVRVLYGYTF
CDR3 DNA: TGTGCCTGGAGTGTAAGGGTGCTCTATGGCTACACCTTC

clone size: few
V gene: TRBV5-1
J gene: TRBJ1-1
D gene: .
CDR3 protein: CASSLTSNTEAFF
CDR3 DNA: TGCGCCAGCAGCTTAACAAGCAACACTGAAGCTTTCTTT

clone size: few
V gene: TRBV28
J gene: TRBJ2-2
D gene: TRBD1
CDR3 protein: CASSLGQGRTGELFF
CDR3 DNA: TGTGCCAGCAGTTTAGGACAGGGGAGGACCGGGGAGCTGTTTTTT

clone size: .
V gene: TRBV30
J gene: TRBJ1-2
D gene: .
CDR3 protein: CAWSRPPEDGYTF
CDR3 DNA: TGTGCCTGGAGTCGACCGCCCGAGGATGGCTACACCTTC

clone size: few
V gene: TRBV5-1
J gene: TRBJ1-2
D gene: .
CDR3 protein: CASSLGEGAFGYTF
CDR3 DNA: TGCGCCAGCAGCTTAGGGGAGGGCGCATTTGGCTACACCTTC

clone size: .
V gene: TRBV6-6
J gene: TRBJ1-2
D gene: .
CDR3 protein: CASSPGSNYGYTF
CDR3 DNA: TGTGCCAGCAGTCCCGGGAGCAACTATGGCTACACCTTC

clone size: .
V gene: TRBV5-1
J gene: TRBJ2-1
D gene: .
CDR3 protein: CASSLPGQSRGNEQFF
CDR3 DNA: TGCGCCAGCAGCCTGCCAGGTCAGAGCCGCGGCAATGAGCAGTTCTTC

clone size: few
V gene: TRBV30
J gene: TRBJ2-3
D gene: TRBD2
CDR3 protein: CALSGGAFTDTQYF
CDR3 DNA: TGTGCCTTAAGCGGGGGGGCCTTTACAGATACGCAGTATTTT

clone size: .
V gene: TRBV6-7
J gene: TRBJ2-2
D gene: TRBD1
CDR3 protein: CASSFPSPGQGSIHPRPGELFF
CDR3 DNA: TGTGCCAGCAGTTTCCCCTCTCCGGGACAGGGAAGTATTCACCCCCGACCCGGGGAGCTGTTTTTT

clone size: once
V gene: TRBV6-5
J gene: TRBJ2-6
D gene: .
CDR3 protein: CASSYVPYSGANVLTF
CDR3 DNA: TGTGCCAGCAGTTACGTCCCTTACTCTGGGGCCAACGTCCTGACTTTC

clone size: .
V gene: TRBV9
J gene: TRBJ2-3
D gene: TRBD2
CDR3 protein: CASSAPGVAGGTQYF
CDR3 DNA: TGTGCCAGCAGCGCGCCCGGGGTAGCGGGGGGCACGCAGTATTTT

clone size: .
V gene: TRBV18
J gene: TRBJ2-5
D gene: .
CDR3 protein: CASSPNDSGETQYF
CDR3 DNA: TGTGCCAGCTCACCCAACGATTCGGGGGAGACCCAGTACTTC

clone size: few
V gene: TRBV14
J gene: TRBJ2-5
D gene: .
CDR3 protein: CASSQARTRETQYF
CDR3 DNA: TGTGCCAGCAGCCAGGCTAGGACCCGAGAGACCCAGTACTTC

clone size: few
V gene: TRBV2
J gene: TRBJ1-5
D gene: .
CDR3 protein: CASSEEGEQPQHF
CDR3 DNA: TGTGCCAGCAGTGAAGAGGGGGAGCAGCCCCAGCATTTT

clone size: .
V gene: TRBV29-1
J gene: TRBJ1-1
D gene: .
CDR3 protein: CSVDWMRARDTEAFF
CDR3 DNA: TGCAGCGTTGACTGGATGAGGGCCCGCGACACTGAAGCTTTCTTT

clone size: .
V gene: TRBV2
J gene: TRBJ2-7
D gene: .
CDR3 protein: CASSDPRGGYEQYF
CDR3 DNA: TGTGCCAGCAGTGATCCCAGGGGAGGTTACGAGCAGTACTTC

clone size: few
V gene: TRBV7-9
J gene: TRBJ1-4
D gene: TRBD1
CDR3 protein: CASTGTENEKLFF
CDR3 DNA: TGTGCCAGCACCGGGACAGAGAATGAAAAACTGTTTTTT

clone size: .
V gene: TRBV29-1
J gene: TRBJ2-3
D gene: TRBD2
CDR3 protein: CSVEVLAGGADTQYF
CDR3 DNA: TGCAGCGTTGAAGTCCTAGCGGGGGGGGCAGATACGCAGTATTTT